Each of the 30 T cell receptor beta chains below was sequenced from the same sample in a study of beta chain features in type 1 diabetes. Expressed TCRB transcripts were sequenced, since all the RNA that had been isolated was reverse transcribed. TCRdb keeps only in-frame clones here, not all; method: immunoSEQ multiplex PCR. The sample has some 150,000 clones; 8.5% to 14% are singletons. Sequenced material: central memory CD4+ T cells from blood. The source is a young man in good health.

This clone was found many times. The gene calls are TRBV6-5 and TRBJ2-5; D is possibly TRBD1 or TRBD2 (6 bases each). V was shortened by 8 bases and J by 5 bases, with 18 bases between the two germline ends. The CDR3 is 14 residues long. CDR1 is MNHEY and CDR2 is SVGAGI in the germline V gene. The DNA for the CDR3 is TGTGCCAGCGTCGTCAAGAGGGGGGCTGAGACCCAGTACTTC. Translating it yields CASVVKRGAETQYF.

The V gene is TRBV9, the J gene TRBJ1-2; D is unclear. V was cut by 0 bases and J by 8 bases, with 14 bases left in between. CDR3 length: 14 residues. The germline V gene encodes CDR1 SGDLS and CDR2 YYNGEE. The CDR3 here is CASSVAAAGEGYTF. The CDR3, as DNA: TGTGCCAGCAGCGTAGCCGCCGCCGGGGAGGGCTACACCTTC.

The chain combines TRBV29-1 with TRBJ2-7; TRBD1 matches at 7 bases. Germline V gives CDR1 SQVTM, CDR2 ANQGSEA. The CDR3 is 13 residues long. V gave up 6 bases and J gave up 0 bases; unmatched junction bases: 5. The CDR3 nucleotides read TGCAGCGTAACGGACAGGAGCTCCTACGAGCAGTACTTC. It encodes CSVTDRSSYEQYF.

This clone occurred many times. The rearrangement uses TRBV6-5 and TRBJ1-6; TRBD1 matches 9 bases. Germline CDR1 and CDR2: MNHEY and SVGAGI. The CDR3 is 16 amino acids. The V segment lost 4 bases and the J segment 2 bases; nucleotides outside the gene matches: 3. The CDR3: CASSSGTGTYNSPLHF. The CDR3 bases are TGTGCCAGCAGTTCGGGGACAGGGACCTATAATTCACCCCTCCACTTT.

The chain uses TRBV2 and TRBJ2-1, with D unclear. Trimming stripped 7 bases from V and 5 bases from J, with 12 bases between. CDR1 is SNHLY, CDR2 FYNNEI, per germline. This CDR3 has 13 residues. CDR3 in DNA: TGTGCCAGCAAAGAGCTATTAAACAATGAGCAGTTCTTC. It encodes CASKELLNNEQFF.

Only a few counts were recorded for this clone. This chain uses TRBV4-3 with TRBJ1-2; tentatively, D is TRBD1 (6 bases). The V end was cut by 0 bases, the J end by 0 bases, with 14 bases between. The CDR3 covers 17 residues. Looked up from germline, CDR1 is LGHNA and CDR2 is YSLEER. The CDR3: CASSQDTGQRANYGYTF. The CDR3 nucleotides are TGCGCCAGCAGCCAAGATACCGGACAGCGAGCTAACTATGGCTACACCTTC.

This clone was found a few times. V gene TRBV5-1 combines with J gene TRBJ2-7; tentatively, D is TRBD1 (5 bases). V was cut by 4 bases and J by 0 bases, with 14 bases left in between. CDR3 size: 15 residues. Germline-derived CDR1 and CDR2 are SGHRS and YFSETQ. This CDR3 is CASSIGHVTSYEQYF. In DNA, the CDR3 is TGCGCCAGCAGCATTGGACACGTCACCTCCTACGAGCAGTACTTC.

This sequence joins TRBV27 and TRBJ1-2; D ambiguous. Germline V gene data show CDR1 as MNHEY and CDR2 as SMNVEV (reference sequence). Trimming cost V 0 bases and J 5 bases, with 16 bases left between them. This CDR3 is 16 amino acids long. The CDR3 DNA reads TGTGCCAGCAGTTTATCGAGGGCACCCCCCGCATATGGCTACACCTTC. Protein: CASSLSRAPPAYGYTF.

The table lists this clone with a few counts. The V gene is TRBV9, the J gene TRBJ2-1, with D maybe TRBD1 (6 bases). The V end was cut by 4 bases, the J end by 7 bases, with 12 bases between. The CDR3 sequence is 13 residues long. The germline CDR1 and CDR2 sequences are SGDLS and YYNGEE. The CDR3 DNA reads as TGTGCCAGCAGCTTAAACAGGGAAAATGAGCAGTTCTTC. It yields the protein CASSLNRENEQFF.

V gene TRBV7-8 combines with J gene TRBJ1-2; D might be TRBD1 (6 bases). Trimming removed 7 bases from V and 5 bases from J, with 20 bases in between. The CDR3 spans 15 residues. Germline V gene lookup returns CDR1 SGHVS and CDR2 FQNEAQ. CDR3 bases: TGTGCCAGCACCGCAAGGGACATTTGGTCTTATGGCTACACCTTC. This translates into CASTARDIWSYGYTF.

The rearrangement joins TRBV4-3 to TRBJ2-7; 14 positions match TRBD2. This CDR3 has 15 residues. Trimming removed 2 bases from V and 5 bases from J; junction bases left unmatched: 2. Germline assignment: CDR1 LGHNA and CDR2 YSLEER. This CDR3 reads CASSQSGLAGDEQYF. CDR3 in DNA: TGCGCCAGCAGCCAATCGGGACTAGCGGGAGACGAGCAGTACTTC.

This clone came up once. CDR3 bases: TGTGCCAGCAGAGGGTGGACTGAAGCTTTCTTT. Translated, it gives CASRGWTEAFF. The chain uses TRBV28 and TRBJ1-1; the D is unclear. V was trimmed by 6 bases and J by 5 bases, leaving 7 bases between them. Germline loops: CDR1 MDHEN, CDR2 SYDVKM. CDR3 length: 11 residues. The entire variable domain, with the rest obtained from reference TRBV28 and TRBJ1-1, is as follows: DVKVTQSSRYLVKRTGEKVFLECVQDMDHENMFWYRQDPGLGLRLIYFSYDVKMKEKGDIPEGYSVSREKKERFSLILESASTNQTSMYLCASRGWTEAFFGQGTRLTVV.

This clone was counted between two and nine times. This chain connects TRBV15 to TRBJ2-1; 10 bases fit TRBD2. Trimming took 6 bases from V and 3 from J; bases not matched to a gene: 8. Germline lookup yields CDR1 LNHNV and CDR2 YYDKDF (reference sequence). The CDR3 length is 16 residues. CDR3 amino acids: CATRGSPSGGYNEQFF. In DNA form, the CDR3 reads TGTGCCACCAGAGGGTCCCCTAGCGGGGGCTACAATGAGCAGTTCTTC.

The sample holds a few counts of this clone. The chain has TRBV9 and TRBJ2-3, with 8 bases aligning to TRBD2. This CDR3 region has 17 residues. Germline CDR1 SGDLS, CDR2 YYNGEE. V dropped 0 bases and J dropped 0; count of bases not matched to a gene: 6. CDR3: CASSVAISGTSTDTQYF. The CDR3 DNA follows: TGTGCCAGCAGCGTAGCCATTAGCGGGACTAGCACAGATACGCAGTATTTT.

V is TRBV4-3 and J is TRBJ2-6; D uncertain. This CDR3 comprises 17 residues. The germline V gene encodes CDR1 LGHNA and CDR2 YSLEER. V gave up 1 base and J gave up 1 base, with 11 bases separating them. The CDR3, as DNA: TGCGCCAGCAGCCAAGTAGCCACCTCGTCTGGGGCCAACGTCCTGACTTTC. It codes for CASSQVATSSGANVLTF.

The V and J genes are TRBV7-9 and TRBJ1-1; the D is unclear. The CDR3 extends over 15 amino acids. Trimming cost V 5 bases and J 1 base, with 14 bases left between them. Looked up from germline, CDR1 is SEHNR and CDR2 is FQNEAQ (reference sequence). Here the CDR3 reads CASSPKGNQNTEAFF. CDR3 DNA: TGTGCCAGCAGCCCCAAGGGCAACCAGAACACTGAAGCTTTCTTT.

The chain joins TRBV4-2 to TRBJ2-3; 12 bases agree with TRBD2. J lost 2 bases, V lost 8 bases, and 14 bases had no gene match. Germline CDR1 LGHNA, CDR2 YNFKEQ. There are 18 residues in the CDR3. Written as DNA, the CDR3 is TGTGCCAGCCTCCGACCGGCTAGCGGGGGGGCACCCACAGATACGCAGTATTTT. It specifies CASLRPASGGAPTDTQYF.

This chain uses TRBV19 with TRBJ2-1; 8 bases agree with TRBD2. This CDR3 has 14 residues. CDR1 and CDR2 (germline): LNHDA, SQIVND (reference sequence). J was trimmed by 9 bases and V by 5 bases; bases with no gene match: 9. The chain's CDR3 is CASSLVGGAGEQFF. CDR3 nucleotides: TGTGCCAGTAGTCTCGTCGGGGGGGCTGGTGAGCAGTTCTTC.

This clone was counted only a few times. The V and J genes are TRBV2 and TRBJ2-3, with D uncertain. Trimming pared 7 bases from V and 5 bases from J, leaving 10 bases between. This CDR3 is 12 amino acids long. Germline CDR1 is SNHLY and CDR2 is FYNNEI. The CDR3, as DNA: TGTGCCAGCATCGAACGCCTAGATACGCAGTATTTT. As protein: CASIERLDTQYF.

The gene calls are TRBV9 and TRBJ2-4; 8 bases are shared with TRBD1. CDR3 length: 14 residues. CDR1 and CDR2 from the germline V gene are SGDLS and YYNGEE. The junction had 2 bases not matched to a gene; V was cut back by 5 bases and J by 1 base. The CDR3 loop reads CASRGQDAKNIQYF. CDR3 nucleotides: TGTGCCAGCAGGGGACAGGACGCCAAAAACATTCAGTACTTC.

As for this clone: The junction departs from germline at one end; a sequencing error may be responsible. The V gene is TRBV30, the J gene TRBJ2-1; 10 nucleotides agree with TRBD2. CDR1 and CDR2 (germline): GTSNPN, SVGIG (reference sequence). The CDR3 length is 14 residues. Here the CDR3 DNA reads TGTGCCTGGAGTAGGCGTAGCGGGGGGCTAGTTGGGCTCTTC. It yields the protein CAWSRRSGGLVGLF. The entire variable domain, with the rest obtained from reference TRBV30 and TRBJ2-1, is as follows: SQTIHQWPATLVQPVGSPLSLECTVEGTSNPNLYWYRQAAGRGLQLLFYSVGIGQISSEVPQNLSASRPQDRQFILSSKKLLLSDSGFYLCAWSRRSGGLVGLFGPGTRLTVL.

This clone was counted only a few times. V usage is TRBV6-1 and J usage is TRBJ2-6; D is perhaps TRBD1 (5 bases). V dropped 2 bases and J dropped 0 bases, with 8 bases sitting between them. The CDR3 has 16 residues. CDR1 is MNHNS and CDR2 is SASEGT in the germline V gene. CDR3 region: CASSEQGLSGANVLTF. The CDR3, as DNA: TGTGCCAGCAGTGAACAGGGCCTCTCTGGGGCCAACGTCCTGACTTTC.

The J gene is TRBJ1-1, the V gene TRBV6-5; possible D gene TRBD1, 5 bases. With 2 bases removed from V and 5 bases from J, the gap between germline ends came to 15 bases. The germline CDR1 and CDR2 sequences are MNHEY and SVGAGI. The CDR3 consists of 15 residues. Written as DNA, the CDR3 is TGTGCCAGCAGTTACGAGGGGAGGGAGGTGACTGAAGCTTTCTTT. Its protein product is CASSYEGREVTEAFF.

The chain recombines TRBV28 with TRBJ2-2; D gene ambiguous. The V end was cut by 1 base, the J end by 6 bases, with 12 bases between. Germline V gene lookup returns CDR1 MDHEN and CDR2 SYDVKM. The CDR3 contains 15 residues. CDR3 sequence (DNA): TGTGCCAGCAGTTTATATTCGGTTCACGCCGGGGAGCTGTTTTTT. Protein: CASSLYSVHAGELFF.

The rearrangement uses TRBV9 and TRBJ1-6, with 9 bases matching TRBD1. The CDR3 is 16 residues long. Germline values: CDR1 SGDLS, CDR2 YYNGEE. Trimming cost V 2 bases and J 6 bases; bases outside gene matches: 6. CDR3 sequence: CASSVGQGRVNSPLHF. The CDR3 DNA reads as TGTGCCAGCAGCGTTGGACAGGGGAGAGTTAATTCACCCCTCCACTTT.

This clone appeared a few times. The chain employs TRBV28 and TRBJ2-6; TRBD1 matches 7 bases. Trimming at V came to 5 bases and at J to 1 base, leaving 8 bases not matched to a gene. The CDR3 spans 17 residues. Germline V gene lookup returns CDR1 MDHEN and CDR2 SYDVKM. CDR3 DNA: TGTGCCAGCAGTCACGGGACAGCTTCTTCTGGGGCCAACGTCCTGACTTTC. Protein sequence: CASSHGTASSGANVLTF.

This clone was counted a few times. The rearrangement links TRBV7-2 to TRBJ1-2; unclear D gene. Germline CDR1 SGHTA, CDR2 FQGNSA. The germline V and J ends were trimmed by 5 bases and 8 bases, with 12 bases remaining between them. This CDR3 has 12 amino acids. CDR3 amino acids: CASSASIWGYTF. The CDR3 coding sequence is TGTGCCAGCAGCGCCTCTATCTGGGGCTACACCTTC.

This clone was seen many times. This sequence joins TRBV12-5 and TRBJ2-1, with 10 positions matching TRBD2. V was clipped by 1 base and J by 8 bases; unmatched bases: 8. In germline, CDR1 is LGHNT, CDR2 FRNRAP. The CDR3 extends over 16 amino acids. The CDR3 loop is CASGLEASGRLDEQFF. CDR3 nucleotide sequence: TGTGCTAGTGGTTTGGAAGCTAGCGGGAGACTCGATGAGCAGTTCTTC.

This sequence joins TRBV10-3 and TRBJ2-3, with 10 positions matching TRBD1. The germline gives CDR1 ENHRY, CDR2 SYGVKD. The CDR3 has 15 residues. Trimming at V came to 4 bases and at J to 3 bases, leaving 4 bases not matched to a gene. The CDR3 reads CAISGDRGLTDTQYF. The CDR3, as DNA: TGTGCCATCAGTGGGGACAGGGGATTAACAGATACGCAGTATTTT.

The chain uses TRBV28 and TRBJ1-1, with D unclear. V shed 4 bases and J shed 6 bases, with 18 bases lying between them. This CDR3 has 15 amino acids. Germline CDR1 is MDHEN and CDR2 is SYDVKM. The CDR3 DNA reads as TGTGCCAGCAGTTCCAGCGGTGGTTGGCGGCCTGAAGCTTTCTTT. Its translation is CASSSSGGWRPEAFF.